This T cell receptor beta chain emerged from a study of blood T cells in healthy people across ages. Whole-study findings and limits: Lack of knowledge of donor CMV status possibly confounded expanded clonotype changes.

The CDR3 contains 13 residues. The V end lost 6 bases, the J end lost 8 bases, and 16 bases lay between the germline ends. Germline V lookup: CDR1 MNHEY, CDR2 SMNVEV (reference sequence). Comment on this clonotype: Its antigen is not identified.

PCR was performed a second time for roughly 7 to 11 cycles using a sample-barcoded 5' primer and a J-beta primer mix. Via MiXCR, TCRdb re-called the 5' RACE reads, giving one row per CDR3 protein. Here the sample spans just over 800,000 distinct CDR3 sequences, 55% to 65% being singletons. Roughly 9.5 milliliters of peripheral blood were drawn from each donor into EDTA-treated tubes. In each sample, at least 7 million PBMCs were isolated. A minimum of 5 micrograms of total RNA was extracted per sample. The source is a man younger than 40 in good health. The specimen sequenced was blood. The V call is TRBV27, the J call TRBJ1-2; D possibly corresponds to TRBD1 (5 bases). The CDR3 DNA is TGTGCCAGCAGCCGGACACGCGAGTTGGGCTACACCTTC. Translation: CASSRTRELGYTF.